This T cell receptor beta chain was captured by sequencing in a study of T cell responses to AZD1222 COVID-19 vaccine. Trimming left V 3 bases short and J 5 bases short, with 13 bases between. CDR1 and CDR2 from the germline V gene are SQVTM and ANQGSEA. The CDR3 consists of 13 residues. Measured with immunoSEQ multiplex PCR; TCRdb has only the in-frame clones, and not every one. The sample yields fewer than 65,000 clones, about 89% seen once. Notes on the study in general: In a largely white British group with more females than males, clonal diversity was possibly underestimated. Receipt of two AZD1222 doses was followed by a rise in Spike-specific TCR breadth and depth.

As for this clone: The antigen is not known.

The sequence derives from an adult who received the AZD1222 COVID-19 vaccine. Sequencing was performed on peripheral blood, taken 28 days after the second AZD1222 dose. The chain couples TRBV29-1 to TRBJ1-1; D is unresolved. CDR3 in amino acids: CSVENRVGTEAFF. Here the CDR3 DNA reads TGCAGCGTTGAGAATAGGGTCGGAACTGAAGCTTTCTTT. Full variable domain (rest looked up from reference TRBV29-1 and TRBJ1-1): SAVISQKPSRDICQRGTSLTIQCQVDSQVTMMFWYRQQPGQSLTLIATANQGSEATYESGFVIDKFPISRPNLTFSTLTVSNMSPEDSSIYLCSVENRVGTEAFFGQGTRLTVV.